Detailed here is one T cell receptor (beta chain). Germline loops: CDR1 MGHRA, CDR2 YSYEKL. The J segment lost 5 bases and the V segment lost 2 bases, leaving 16 bases of the junction unmatched. The CDR3 is made up of 19 amino acids. This specimen comes from a study of T cells in Graves' hyperthyroidism and ophthalmopathy. RNA transcripts yielded amplified TCR beta CDR3 regions. A set of HTBI primers served as the primers for a first-round RT-PCR of the TCR CDR3. MiXCR, run by TCRdb on the multiplex PCR reads, gives a single entry per CDR3 protein. The sample includes under 200,000 distinct CDR3 sequences, over 7.5% seen only once; the top ten take approximately 20%.

What was sequenced was blood. This receptor was identified in a woman under 30 with Graves' hyperthyroidism that later progressed to Graves' ophthalmopathy. The chain uses TRBV4-1 and TRBJ2-5; TRBD2 matches 11 bases. Here the CDR3 reads CASSQLGLAGGNLDETQYF. The CDR3 DNA reads as TGCGCCAGCAGCCAACTGGGGCTAGCGGGGGGTAATTTGGATGAGACCCAGTACTTC.